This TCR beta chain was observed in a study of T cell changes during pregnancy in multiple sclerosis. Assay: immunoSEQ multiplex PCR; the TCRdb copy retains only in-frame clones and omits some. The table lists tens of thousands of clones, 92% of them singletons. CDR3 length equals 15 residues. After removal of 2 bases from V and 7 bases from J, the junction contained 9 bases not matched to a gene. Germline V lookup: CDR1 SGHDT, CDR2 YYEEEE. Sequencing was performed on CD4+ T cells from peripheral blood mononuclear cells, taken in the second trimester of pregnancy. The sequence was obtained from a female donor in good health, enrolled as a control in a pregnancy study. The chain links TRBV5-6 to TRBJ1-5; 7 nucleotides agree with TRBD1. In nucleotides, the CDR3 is TGTGCCAGCAGCTTCTCACAGGGGTATTGGCAGCCCCAGCATTTT. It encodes CASSFSQGYWQPQHF. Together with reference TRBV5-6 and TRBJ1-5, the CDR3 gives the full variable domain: DAGVTQSPTHLIKTRGQQVTLRCSPKSGHDTVSWYQQALGQGPQFIFQYYEEEERQRGNFPDRFSGHQFPNYSSELNVNALLLGDSALYLCASSFSQGYWQPQHFGDGTRLSIL.